This entry is about one T cell receptor (beta chain). This CDR3 region has 15 residues. The V and J ends lost 7 bases and 3 bases, in that order; junction bases with no gene match: 11. Germline-derived CDR1 and CDR2 are SNHLY and FYNNEI. The data derive from a study of blood T cell repertoires in COVID-19. Study overall: Sites in the United States, Italy and Spain provided acute and convalescent COVID-19 samples. T cells, B-cell-depleted T cells, or PBMCs provided the cDNA or gDNA that served as material.

As originally analysed: From reference gene primer amplification, estimates of nucleated cell counts were derived. Sequencing used immunoSEQ multiplex PCR; TCRdb keeps in-frame clones, though not all of them. V and J calls and clone size are as listed in that table; D and trimming were resolved from the DNA. This sample yields about 88,000 clones, of which over 90% are seen a single time; under 2% belongs to the top ten. Sample: peripheral blood. This TCR was sampled from a man aged 60 to 75 with acute or convalescent COVID-19. The genes are TRBV2 and TRBJ1-1; 7 nucleotides line up with TRBD1. DNA for the CDR3: TGTGCCAGCACCAGAGCAGGGGGTAGAGACACTGAAGCTTTCTTT. This translates into CASTRAGGRDTEAFF.